This T cell receptor beta chain was sequenced for a study of T cells in Graves' hyperthyroidism and ophthalmopathy. RNA transcripts yielded amplified TCR beta CDR3 regions. First-round RT-PCR targeting the TCR CDR3 was performed with the HTBI primer set. TCRdb fed the multiplex PCR reads into MiXCR, producing one record per CDR3 protein. The repertoire holds 550,000 to 700,000 distinct CDR3 sequences, around 42% seen once, with about 20% in the top ten. In the case of this clonotype: Its antigen remains unidentified.

Points from the study as a whole: The model predicted ophthalmopathy a median around 6.5 months before onset.

Investigators excluded patients with uncontrolled infection, other autoimmune disease, pregnancy or lactation. Diagnoses used clinical symptoms, serum thyroxine and TRAb, thyroid ultrasound and orbital computed tomography. The sample consisted of peripheral blood or thyroid tissue (not recorded which). This receptor was identified in an adult woman with Graves' disease, either hyperthyroidism or ophthalmopathy (not recorded which).

The CDR3 DNA reads TGTGCCAGCGGGTCCGGGGGTAGCAATCAGCCCCAGCATTTT. Residues: CASGSGGSNQPQHF. The genes are TRBV6-6 and TRBJ1-5; tentative D call: TRBD1 (5 bases). The germline gives CDR1 MNHNY, CDR2 SVGAGI (reference sequence). V gave up 8 bases and J gave up 0 bases, with 11 bases separating them. The length of the CDR3 is 14 residues.